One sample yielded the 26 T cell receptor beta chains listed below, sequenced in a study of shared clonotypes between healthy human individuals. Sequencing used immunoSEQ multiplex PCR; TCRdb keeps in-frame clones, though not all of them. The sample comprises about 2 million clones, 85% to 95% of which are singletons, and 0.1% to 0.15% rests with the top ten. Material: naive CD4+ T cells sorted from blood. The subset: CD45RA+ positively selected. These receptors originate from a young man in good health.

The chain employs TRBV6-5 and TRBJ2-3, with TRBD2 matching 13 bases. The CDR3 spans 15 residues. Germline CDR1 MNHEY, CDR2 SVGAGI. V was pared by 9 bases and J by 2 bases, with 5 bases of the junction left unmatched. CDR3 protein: CASTGLAGDTDTQYF. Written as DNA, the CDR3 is TGTGCCAGTACCGGACTAGCGGGAGACACAGATACGCAGTATTTT.

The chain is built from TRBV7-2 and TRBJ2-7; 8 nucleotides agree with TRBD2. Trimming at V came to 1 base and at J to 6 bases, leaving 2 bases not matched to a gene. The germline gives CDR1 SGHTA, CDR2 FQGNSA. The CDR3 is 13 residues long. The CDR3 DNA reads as TGTGCCAGCAGCTTAGAGGGACTAGGCGAGCAGTACTTC. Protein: CASSLEGLGEQYF.

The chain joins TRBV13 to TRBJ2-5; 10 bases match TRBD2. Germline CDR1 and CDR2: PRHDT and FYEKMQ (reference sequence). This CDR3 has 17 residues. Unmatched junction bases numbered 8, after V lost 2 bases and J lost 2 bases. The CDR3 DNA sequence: TGTGCCAGCAGCTTAAGAGGTAAACTAGCGGGGCAAGAGACCCAGTACTTC. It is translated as CASSLRGKLAGQETQYF. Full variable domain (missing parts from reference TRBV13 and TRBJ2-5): AAGVIQSPRHLIKEKRETATLKCYPIPRHDTVYWYQQGPGQDPQFLISFYEKMQSDKGSIPDRFSAQQFSDYHSELNMSSLELGDSALYFCASSLRGKLAGQETQYFGPGTRLLVL.

The chain's CDR3 is CASSYSPRGINQPQHF. The CDR3 DNA follows: TGTGCCAGCAGTTACTCCCCGCGGGGGATCAATCAGCCCCAGCATTTT. This rearrangement joins TRBV6-6 to TRBJ1-5; weak D call: TRBD1 (5 bases). Trimming took off 0 bases at V and 3 bases at J, with 12 bases between the two ends. Germline V lookup: CDR1 MNHNY, CDR2 SVGAGI (reference sequence). The CDR3 has 16 amino acids.

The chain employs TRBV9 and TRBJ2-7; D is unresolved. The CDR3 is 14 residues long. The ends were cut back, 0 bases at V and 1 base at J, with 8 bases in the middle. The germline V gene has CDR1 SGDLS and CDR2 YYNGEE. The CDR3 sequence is CASSVVGQSYEQYF. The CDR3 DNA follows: TGTGCCAGCAGCGTAGTCGGCCAGTCCTACGAGCAGTACTTC.

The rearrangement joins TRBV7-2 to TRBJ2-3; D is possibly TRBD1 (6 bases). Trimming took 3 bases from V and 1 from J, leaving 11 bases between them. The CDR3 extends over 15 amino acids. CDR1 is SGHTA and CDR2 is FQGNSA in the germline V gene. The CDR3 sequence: CASSFDNRGTDTQYF. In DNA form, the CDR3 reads TGTGCCAGCAGCTTTGACAACAGGGGCACAGATACGCAGTATTTT.

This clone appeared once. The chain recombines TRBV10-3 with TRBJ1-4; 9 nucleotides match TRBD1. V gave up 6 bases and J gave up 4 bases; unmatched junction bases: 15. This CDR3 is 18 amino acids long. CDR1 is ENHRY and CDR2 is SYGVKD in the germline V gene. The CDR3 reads CAISVENIQGAINEKLFF. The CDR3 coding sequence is TGTGCCATCAGCGTTGAGAATATACAGGGGGCGATTAATGAAAAACTGTTTTTT.

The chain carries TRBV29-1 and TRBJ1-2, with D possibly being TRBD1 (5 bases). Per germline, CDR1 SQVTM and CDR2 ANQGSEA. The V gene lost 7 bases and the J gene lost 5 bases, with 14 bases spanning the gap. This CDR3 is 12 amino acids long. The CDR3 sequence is CSASRDGYGYTF. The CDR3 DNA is TGCAGCGCCTCGAGGGACGGATATGGCTACACCTTC.

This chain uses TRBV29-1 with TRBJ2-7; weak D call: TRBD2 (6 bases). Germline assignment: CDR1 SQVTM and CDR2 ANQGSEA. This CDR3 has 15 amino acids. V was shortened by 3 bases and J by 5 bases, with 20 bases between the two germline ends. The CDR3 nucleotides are TGCAGCGTTGACTCCGGAGGGGCCTCATCTAACGAGCAGTACTTC. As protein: CSVDSGGASSNEQYF.

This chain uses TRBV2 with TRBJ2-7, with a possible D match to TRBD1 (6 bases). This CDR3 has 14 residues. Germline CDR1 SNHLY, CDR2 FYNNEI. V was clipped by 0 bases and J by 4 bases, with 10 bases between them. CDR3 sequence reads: CASSEARQGYEQYF. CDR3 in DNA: TGTGCCAGCAGTGAAGCTAGGCAGGGGTACGAGCAGTACTTC.

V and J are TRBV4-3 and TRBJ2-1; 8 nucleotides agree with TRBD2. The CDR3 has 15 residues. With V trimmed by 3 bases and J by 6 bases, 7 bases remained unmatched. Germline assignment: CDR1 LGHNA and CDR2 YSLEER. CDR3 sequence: CASSQPGTSPNEQFF. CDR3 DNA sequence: TGCGCCAGCAGCCAGCCCGGGACTAGTCCCAATGAGCAGTTCTTC.

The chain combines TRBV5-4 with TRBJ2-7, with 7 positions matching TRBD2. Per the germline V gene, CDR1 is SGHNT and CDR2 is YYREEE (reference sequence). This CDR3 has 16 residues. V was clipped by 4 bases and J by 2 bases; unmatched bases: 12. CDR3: CASSPNPSGTTYEQYF. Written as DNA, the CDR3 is TGTGCCAGCAGCCCAAACCCTAGCGGTACAACCTACGAGCAGTACTTC.

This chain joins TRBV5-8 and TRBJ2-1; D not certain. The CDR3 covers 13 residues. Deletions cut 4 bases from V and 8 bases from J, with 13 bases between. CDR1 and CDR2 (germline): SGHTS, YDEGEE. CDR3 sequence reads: CASSLQNPHEQFF. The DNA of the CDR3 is TGTGCCAGCAGCCTCCAAAACCCCCATGAGCAGTTCTTC.

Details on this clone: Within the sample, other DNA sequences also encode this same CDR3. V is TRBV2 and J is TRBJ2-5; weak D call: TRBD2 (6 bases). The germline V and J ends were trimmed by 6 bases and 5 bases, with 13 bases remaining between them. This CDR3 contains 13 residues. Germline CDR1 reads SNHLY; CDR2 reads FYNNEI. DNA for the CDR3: TGTGCCAGCAGCGGAGGGAGGTTGGAGACCCAGTACTTC. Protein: CASSGGRLETQYF.

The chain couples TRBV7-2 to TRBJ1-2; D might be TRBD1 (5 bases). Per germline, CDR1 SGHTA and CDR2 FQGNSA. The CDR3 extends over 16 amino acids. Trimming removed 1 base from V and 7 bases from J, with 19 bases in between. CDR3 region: CASSLEGLGSWAGYTF. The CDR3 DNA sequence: TGTGCCAGCAGCTTAGAGGGGCTAGGATCCTGGGCTGGCTACACCTTC.

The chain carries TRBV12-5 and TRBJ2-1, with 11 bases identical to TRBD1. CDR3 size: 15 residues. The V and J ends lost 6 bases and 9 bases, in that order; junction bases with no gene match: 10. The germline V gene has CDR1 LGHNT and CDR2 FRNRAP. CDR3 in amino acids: CASGLGQGAMGEQFF. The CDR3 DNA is TGTGCTAGTGGACTTGGACAGGGGGCTATGGGTGAGCAGTTCTTC.

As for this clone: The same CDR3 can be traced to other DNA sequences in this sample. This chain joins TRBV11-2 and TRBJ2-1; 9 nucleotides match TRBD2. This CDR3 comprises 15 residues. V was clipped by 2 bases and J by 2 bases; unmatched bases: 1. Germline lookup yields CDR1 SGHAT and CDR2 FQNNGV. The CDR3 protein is CASSLLAGTYNEQFF. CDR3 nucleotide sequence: TGTGCCAGCAGCTTACTAGCGGGGACCTACAATGAGCAGTTCTTC.

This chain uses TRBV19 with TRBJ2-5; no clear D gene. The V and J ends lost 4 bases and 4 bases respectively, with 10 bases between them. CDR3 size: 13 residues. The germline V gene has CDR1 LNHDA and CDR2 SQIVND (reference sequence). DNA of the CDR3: TGTGCCAGTAGTACTCGACATTCAGAGACCCAGTACTTC. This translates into CASSTRHSETQYF.

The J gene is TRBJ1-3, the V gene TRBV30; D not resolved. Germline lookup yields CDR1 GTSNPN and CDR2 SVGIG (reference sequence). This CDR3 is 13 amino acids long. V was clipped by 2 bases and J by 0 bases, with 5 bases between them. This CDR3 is CAWSKFSGNTIYF. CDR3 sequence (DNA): TGTGCCTGGAGTAAGTTCTCTGGAAACACCATATATTTT.

The CDR3 sequence: CASSLDGGVGEKLFF. In DNA form, the CDR3 reads TGTGCCAGCAGCTTAGACGGGGGTGTAGGCGAAAAACTGTTTTTT. The chain links TRBV11-2 to TRBJ1-4; a weak D match, TRBD1 (5 bases). V was trimmed by 0 bases and J by 8 bases, leaving 13 bases between them. The CDR3 runs to 15 residues. Germline loops: CDR1 SGHAT, CDR2 FQNNGV.

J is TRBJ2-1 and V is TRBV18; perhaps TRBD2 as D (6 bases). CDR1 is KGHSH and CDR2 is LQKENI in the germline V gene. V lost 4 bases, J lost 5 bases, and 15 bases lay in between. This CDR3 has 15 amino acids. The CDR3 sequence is CASSRRGLLDNEQFF. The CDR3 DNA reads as TGTGCCAGCTCACGAAGGGGACTTCTGGACAATGAGCAGTTCTTC.

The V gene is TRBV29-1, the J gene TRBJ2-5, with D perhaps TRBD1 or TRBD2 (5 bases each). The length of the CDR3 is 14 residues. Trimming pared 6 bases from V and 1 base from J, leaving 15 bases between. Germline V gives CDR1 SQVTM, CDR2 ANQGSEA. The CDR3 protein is CSVAPGTTQETQYF. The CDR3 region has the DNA TGCAGCGTCGCACCCGGGACCACCCAAGAGACCCAGTACTTC.

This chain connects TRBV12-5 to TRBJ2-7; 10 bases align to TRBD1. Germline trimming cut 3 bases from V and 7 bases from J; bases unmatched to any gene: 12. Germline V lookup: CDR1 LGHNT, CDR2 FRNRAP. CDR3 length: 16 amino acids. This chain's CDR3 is CASGFVSGTGVGEQYF. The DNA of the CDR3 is TGTGCTAGTGGTTTCGTCTCCGGGACAGGGGTTGGAGAGCAGTACTTC. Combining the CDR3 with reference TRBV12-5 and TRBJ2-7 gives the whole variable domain DARVTQTPRHKVTEMGQEVTMRCQPILGHNTVFWYRQTMMQGLELLAYFRNRAPLDDSGMPKDRFSAEMPDATLATLKIQPSEPRDSAVYFCASGFVSGTGVGEQYFGPGTRLTVT.

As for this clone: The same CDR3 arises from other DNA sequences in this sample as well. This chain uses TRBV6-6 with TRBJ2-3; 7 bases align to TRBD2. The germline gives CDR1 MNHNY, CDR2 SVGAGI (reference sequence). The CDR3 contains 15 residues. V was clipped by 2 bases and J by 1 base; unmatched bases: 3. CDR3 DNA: TGTGCCAGCAGTTACGGGCTAGCGGGCACAGATACGCAGTATTTT. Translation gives CASSYGLAGTDTQYF.

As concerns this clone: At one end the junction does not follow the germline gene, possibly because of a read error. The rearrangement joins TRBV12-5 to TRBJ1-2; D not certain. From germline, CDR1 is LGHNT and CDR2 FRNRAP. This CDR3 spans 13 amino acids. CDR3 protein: CASGLLPDHGPCF. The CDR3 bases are TGTGCTAGTGGTTTGCTCCCGGACCACGGGCCGTGCTTC.

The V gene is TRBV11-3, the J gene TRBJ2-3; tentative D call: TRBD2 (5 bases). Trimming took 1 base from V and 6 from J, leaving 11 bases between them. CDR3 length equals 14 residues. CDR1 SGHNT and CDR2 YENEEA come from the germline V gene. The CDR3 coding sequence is TGTGCCAGCAGCTTAGGGCAGCCGGGGGATACGCAGTATTTT. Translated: CASSLGQPGDTQYF. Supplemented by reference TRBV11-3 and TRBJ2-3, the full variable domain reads EAGVVQSPRYKIIEKKQPVAFWCNPISGHNTLYWYLQNLGQGPELLIRYENEEAVDDSQLPKDRFSAERLKGVDSTLKIQPAELGDSAVYLCASSLGQPGDTQYFGPGTRLTVL.